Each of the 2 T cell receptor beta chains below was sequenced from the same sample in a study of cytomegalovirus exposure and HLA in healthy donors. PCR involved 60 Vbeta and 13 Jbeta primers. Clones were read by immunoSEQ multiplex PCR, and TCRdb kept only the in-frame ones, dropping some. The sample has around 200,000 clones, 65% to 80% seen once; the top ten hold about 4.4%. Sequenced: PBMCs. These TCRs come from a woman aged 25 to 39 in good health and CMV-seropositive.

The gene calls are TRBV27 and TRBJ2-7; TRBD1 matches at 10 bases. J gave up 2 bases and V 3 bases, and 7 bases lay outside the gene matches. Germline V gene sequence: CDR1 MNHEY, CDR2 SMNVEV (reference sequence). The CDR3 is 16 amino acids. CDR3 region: CASSFSGTGVTYEQYF. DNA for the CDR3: TGTGCCAGCAGTTTCTCCGGGACAGGGGTGACCTACGAGCAGTACTTC.

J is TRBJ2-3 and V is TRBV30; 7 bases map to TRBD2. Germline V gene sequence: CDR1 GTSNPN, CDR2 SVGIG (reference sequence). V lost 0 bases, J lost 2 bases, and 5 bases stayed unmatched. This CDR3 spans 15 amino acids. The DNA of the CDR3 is TGTGCCTGGAGTGTGCCTAGCGGTAACACAGATACGCAGTATTTT. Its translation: CAWSVPSGNTDTQYF.